Below, one TCR beta chain is given with its context. The target of this receptor is not known. No quality values exist for individual bases; no much larger clone is one base distant. Within the sample, other DNA sequences also encode this same CDR3. This sample stems from a study of control samples from healthy donors and cancer patients (dated by TCRdb to 2018 to 2020). Library prep was done by the immunoSEQ multiplex PCR assay. TCRdb took this table from immuneACCESS and kept in-frame rearrangements with V and J called. Such tables lack part of the clones; where checked against another copy, unresolved V genes explain under half of the gap, and the rest is unexplained. The sample data list about 140,000 clones, and around nine tenths of these were observed just once. Roughly 8.7% of the sample goes to the ten largest clones. CDR1 and CDR2 are drawn from the germline V gene: LGHNA, YNFKEQ. The CDR3 numbers 15 residues from cysteine through phenylalanine. The DNA shown is the 45-base CDR3, in frame from base 1. At the junction V is shortened by 0 bases and J by 0 bases, with 8 bases in between.

The specimen sequenced was blood. The origin of this receptor is a woman aged 25 to 39 in good health. The chain is encoded by TRBV4-2 joined to TRBJ1-2; a tentative D call is TRBD1 (6 bases match). The CDR3 region reads CASSQDRGANYGYTF. The bases read TGTGCCAGCAGCCAAGACAGGGGAGCTAACTATGGCTACACCTTC.